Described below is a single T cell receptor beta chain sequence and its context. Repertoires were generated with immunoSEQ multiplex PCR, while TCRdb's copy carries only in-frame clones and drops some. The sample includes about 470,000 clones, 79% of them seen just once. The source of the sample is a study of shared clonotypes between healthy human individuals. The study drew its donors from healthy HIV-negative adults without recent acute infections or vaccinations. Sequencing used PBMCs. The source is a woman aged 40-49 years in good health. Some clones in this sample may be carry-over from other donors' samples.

This chain's CDR3 is CASMGLQRANVLTF. CDR3 DNA sequence: TGTGCCAGTATGGGCCTCCAAAGGGCCAACGTCCTGACTTTC. The chain employs TRBV19 and TRBJ2-6; D is unresolved. V lost 7 bases, J lost 5 bases, and 12 bases lay in between. Germline loops: CDR1 LNHDA, CDR2 SQIVND (reference sequence). There are 14 residues in the CDR3.